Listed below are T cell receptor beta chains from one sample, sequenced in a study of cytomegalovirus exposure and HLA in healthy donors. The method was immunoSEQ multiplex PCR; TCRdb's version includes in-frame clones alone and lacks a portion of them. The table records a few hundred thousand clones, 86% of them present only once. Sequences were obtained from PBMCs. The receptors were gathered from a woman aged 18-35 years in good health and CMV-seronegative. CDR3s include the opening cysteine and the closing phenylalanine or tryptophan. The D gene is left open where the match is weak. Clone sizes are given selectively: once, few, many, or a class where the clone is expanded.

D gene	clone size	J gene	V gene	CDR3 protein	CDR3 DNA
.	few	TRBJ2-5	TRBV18	CASSALLTPGETQYF	TGTGCCAGCTCGGCCCTCCTTACGCCGGGGGAGACCCAGTACTTC
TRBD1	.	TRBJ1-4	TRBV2	CASSEQGAANEKLFF	TGTGCCAGCAGTGAACAGGGGGCGGCTAATGAAAAACTGTTTTTT
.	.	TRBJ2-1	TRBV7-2	CASSLAVAAMNNEQFF	TGTGCCAGCAGCTTAGCCGTTGCGGCGATGAACAATGAGCAGTTCTTC
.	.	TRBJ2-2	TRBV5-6	CASSLQENTGELFF	TGTGCCAGCAGCTTGCAGGAGAACACCGGGGAGCTGTTTTTT
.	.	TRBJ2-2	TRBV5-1	CASSLGDFNTGELFF	TGCGCCAGCAGCTTGGGGGACTTTAACACCGGGGAGCTGTTTTTT
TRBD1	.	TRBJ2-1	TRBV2	CASRQGAGNEQFF	TGTGCCAGCAGACAGGGGGCCGGGAATGAGCAGTTCTTC
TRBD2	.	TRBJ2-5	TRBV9	CASSVGGLAGGPGETQYF	TGTGCCAGCAGCGTAGGTGGACTAGCGGGAGGGCCGGGAGAGACCCAGTACTTC
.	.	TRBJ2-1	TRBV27	CASSTYNEQFF	TGTGCCAGCAGTACATACAATGAGCAGTTCTTC
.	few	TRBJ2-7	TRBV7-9	CASSSQDYEQYF	TGTGCCAGCAGCTCTCAGGACTACGAGCAGTACTTC
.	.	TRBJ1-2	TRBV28	CASNTRYGYTF	TGTGCCAGCAATACGCGGTATGGCTACACCTTC
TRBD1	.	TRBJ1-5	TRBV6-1	CASSEQTGGIQPQHF	TGTGCCAGCAGTGAACAGACAGGGGGCATTCAGCCCCAGCATTTT
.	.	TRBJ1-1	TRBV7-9	CASSLESASLAFF	TGTGCCAGCAGCTTAGAATCCGCGTCCCTCGCTTTCTTT
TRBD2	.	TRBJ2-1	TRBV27	CASSLTGPGRTSGVNEQFF	TGTGCCAGCAGTTTAACGGGGCCAGGGAGGACTAGCGGGGTAAATGAGCAGTTCTTC
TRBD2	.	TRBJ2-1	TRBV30	CAWTQREAAEQFF	TGTGCCTGGACTCAGCGGGAGGCCGCGGAGCAGTTCTTC
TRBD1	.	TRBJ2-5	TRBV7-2	CASSANRGNQETQYF	TGTGCCAGCAGCGCAAACAGGGGGAACCAAGAGACCCAGTACTTC
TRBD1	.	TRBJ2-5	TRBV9	CASSVAGTVQETQYF	TGTGCCAGCAGCGTAGCTGGGACAGTCCAAGAGACCCAGTACTTC
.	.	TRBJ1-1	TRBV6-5	CASSYDRNTEAFF	TGTGCCAGCAGTTACGACAGAAACACTGAAGCTTTCTTT
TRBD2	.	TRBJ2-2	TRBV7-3	CASSLKAGETYAGELFF	TGTGCCAGCAGCTTAAAGGCGGGAGAAACCTACGCCGGGGAGCTGTTTTTT
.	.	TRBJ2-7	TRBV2	CASTFQVTYEQYF	TGTGCCAGCACTTTTCAGGTAACCTACGAGCAGTACTTC
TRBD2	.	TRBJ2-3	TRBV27	CASSLVTSGATDTQYF	TGTGCCAGCAGTCTAGTCACTAGCGGAGCCACAGATACGCAGTATTTT
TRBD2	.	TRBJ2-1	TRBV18	CASSPRRGLAGGDYRNEQFF	TGTGCCAGCTCACCCCGCCGGGGATTGGCGGGAGGCGACTATCGCAATGAGCAGTTCTTC
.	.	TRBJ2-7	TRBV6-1	CASSVRHGWTVSTYEQYF	TGTGCCAGCAGTGTCCGCCATGGTTGGACAGTCTCTACCTACGAGCAGTACTTC
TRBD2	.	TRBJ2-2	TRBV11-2	CASSKRGLADTGELFF	TGTGCCAGCAGCAAAAGGGGACTAGCGGACACCGGGGAGCTGTTTTTT
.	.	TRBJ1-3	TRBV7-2	CASSFGIGNTIYF	TGTGCCAGCAGCTTCGGGATTGGAAACACCATATATTTT
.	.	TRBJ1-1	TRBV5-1	CASSLSAENTEAFF	TGCGCCAGCAGCTTGTCCGCGGAGAACACTGAAGCTTTCTTT
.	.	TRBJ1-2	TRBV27	CASSFRAGNYGYTF	TGTGCCAGCAGTTTTCGTGCAGGGAACTATGGCTACACCTTC
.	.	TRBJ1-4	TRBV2	CASSPTGTTNEKLFF	TGTGCCAGCAGCCCTACCGGGACAACGAATGAAAAACTGTTTTTT
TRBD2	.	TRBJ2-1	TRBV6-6	CASSYGGTSSNEQFF	TGTGCCAGCAGTTACGGGGGGACTAGTTCCAATGAGCAGTTCTTC
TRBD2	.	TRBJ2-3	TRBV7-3	CASSFGLAGDPQYF	TGTGCCAGCAGCTTTGGGCTAGCGGGGGATCCGCAGTATTTT
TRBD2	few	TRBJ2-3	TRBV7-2	CASSLWDYTDTQYF	TGTGCCAGCAGCTTATGGGACTACACAGATACGCAGTATTTT
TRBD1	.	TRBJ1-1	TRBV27	CASSPGTANTEAFF	TGTGCCAGCAGCCCAGGGACAGCGAACACTGAAGCTTTCTTT
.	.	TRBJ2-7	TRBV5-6	CASSSTYSGHYEQYF	TGTGCCAGCAGCTCAACTTATAGCGGACACTACGAGCAGTACTTC
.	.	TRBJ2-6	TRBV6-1	CASTQGSGANVLTF	TGTGCCAGCACACAGGGATCCGGGGCCAACGTCCTGACTTTC
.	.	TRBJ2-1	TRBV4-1	CASSQGGLSALRYNEQFF	TGCGCCAGCAGCCAAGGGGGGCTTAGCGCCCTGAGGTACAATGAGCAGTTCTTC
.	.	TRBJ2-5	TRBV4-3	CASSQDRVPKTQYF	TGCGCCAGCAGCCAAGATCGGGTCCCGAAGACCCAGTACTTC
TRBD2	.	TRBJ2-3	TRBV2	CASSEVAGTDTQYF	TGTGCCAGCAGTGAAGTAGCGGGAACGGATACGCAGTATTTT
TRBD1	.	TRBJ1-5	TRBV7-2	CASSVGQVGQPQHF	TGTGCCAGCAGCGTGGGACAGGTCGGACAGCCCCAGCATTTT
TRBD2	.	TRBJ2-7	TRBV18	CASSPPGLALREQYF	TGTGCCAGCTCACCACCGGGACTAGCTCTCCGCGAGCAGTACTTC
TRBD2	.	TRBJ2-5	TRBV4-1	CASSLGGRGVLETQYF	TGCGCCAGCAGCCTTGGAGGGAGGGGTGTTTTGGAGACCCAGTACTTC
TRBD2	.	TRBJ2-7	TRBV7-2	CASSFPGTSGSYEQYF	TGTGCCAGCAGCTTCCCCGGGACTAGCGGATCCTACGAGCAGTACTTC
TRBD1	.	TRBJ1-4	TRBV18	CASSPTGVATNEKLFF	TGTGCCAGCTCACCAACAGGGGTTGCAACTAATGAAAAACTGTTTTTT
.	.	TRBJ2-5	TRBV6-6	CASWTGRGQETQYF	TGTGCCAGCTGGACAGGGAGGGGTCAAGAGACCCAGTACTTC
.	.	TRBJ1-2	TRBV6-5	CASSYGQIYGYTF	TGTGCCAGCAGTTACGGACAGATCTATGGCTACACCTTC
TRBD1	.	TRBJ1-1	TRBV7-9	CASSSQGTTEAFF	TGTGCCAGCAGCTCACAGGGGACCACTGAAGCTTTCTTT
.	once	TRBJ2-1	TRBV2	CASSEDTASSYNEQFF	TGTGCCAGCAGCGAGGACACCGCGAGCTCCTACAATGAGCAGTTCTTC
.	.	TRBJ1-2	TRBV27	CASSPGTVPRLGYGYTF	TGTGCCAGCAGTCCCGGGACGGTCCCCCGACTAGGCTATGGCTACACCTTC
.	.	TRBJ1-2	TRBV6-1	CASSQGGGWDGYTF	TGTGCCAGCAGCCAAGGCGGGGGCTGGGATGGCTACACCTTC
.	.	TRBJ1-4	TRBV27	CASSTLGVGEKLFF	TGTGCCAGCAGCACCCTCGGGGTGGGGGAAAAACTGTTTTTT
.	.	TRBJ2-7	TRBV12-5	CASGFGGIYEQYF	TGTGCTAGTGGTTTTGGGGGGATCTACGAGCAGTACTTC
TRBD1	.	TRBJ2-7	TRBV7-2	CASSPMPGQASYEQYF	TGTGCCAGCAGTCCCATGCCGGGACAGGCCTCCTACGAGCAGTACTTC
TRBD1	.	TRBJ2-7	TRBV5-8	CASSRGTVGYYEQYF	TGTGCCAGCAGCCGTGGGACAGTGGGATACTACGAGCAGTACTTC
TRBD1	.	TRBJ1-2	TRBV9	CASRQGTNYGYTF	TGTGCCAGCAGACAGGGGACTAACTATGGCTACACCTTC
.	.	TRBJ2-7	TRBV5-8	CASSFPAGEQYF	TGTGCCAGCAGCTTCCCTGCGGGCGAGCAGTACTTC
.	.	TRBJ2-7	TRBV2	CASSNQDSYEQYF	TGTGCCAGCAGCAACCAGGATTCCTACGAGCAGTACTTC
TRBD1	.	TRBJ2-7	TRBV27	CASSLTIRGYRSGGSDEQYF	TGTGCCAGCAGTTTAACCATACGAGGGTACCGTTCAGGGGGCTCGGACGAGCAGTACTTC